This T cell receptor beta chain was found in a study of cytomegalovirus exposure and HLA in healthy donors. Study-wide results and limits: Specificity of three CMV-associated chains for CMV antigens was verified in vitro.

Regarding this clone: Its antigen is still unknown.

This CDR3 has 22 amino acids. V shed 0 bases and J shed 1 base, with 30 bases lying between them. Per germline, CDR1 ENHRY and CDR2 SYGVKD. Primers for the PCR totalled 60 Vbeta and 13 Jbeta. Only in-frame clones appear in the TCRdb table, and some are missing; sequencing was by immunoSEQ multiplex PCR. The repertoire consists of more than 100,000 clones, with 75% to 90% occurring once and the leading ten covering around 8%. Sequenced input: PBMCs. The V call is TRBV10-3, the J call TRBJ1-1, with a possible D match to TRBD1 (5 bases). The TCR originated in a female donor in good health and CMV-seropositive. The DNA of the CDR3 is TGTGCCATCAGTGAGTCGCCAGGTAAGGGTGTGACAGAAGTTAAAAGGAACACTGAAGCTTTCTTT. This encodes CAISESPGKGVTEVKRNTEAFF.